This T cell receptor (beta chain) was recovered during a study of spatial heterogeneity in lung cancer. Study-wide background: TCR and UMI combinations that were unique each appeared, on average, more than ten times in raw reads.

This clonotype was counted a few times. Sequence at one end of the junction differs from germline and may be a read error. TCRdb called the 5' RACE reads again in MiXCR, with one record for every CDR3 protein. Of some 78,000 distinct CDR3 sequences in the sample, approximately 8.1% were seen once. Stated time point: sample taken at primary tumor resection. The donor group consisted of approximately 77 patients who had untreated, early-stage non-small cell lung cancer. TCRs were sequenced from unsorted whole RNA of tumor, nontumor lung or PBMC. The TCR sequence derives from a male donor with early-stage non-small cell lung cancer. Here the sequenced sample was PBMCs, taken at surgery.

The CDR3 spells CAGRRTGRNTEAFF. The CDR3 bases are TGCGCCGGCAGAAGGACAGGGAGGAACACTGAAGCTTTCTTT. The chain carries TRBV5-1 and TRBJ1-1; the match to TRBD1 covers 8 bases. This CDR3 comprises 14 residues. In germline, CDR1 is SGHRS, CDR2 YFSETQ.